This T cell receptor (beta chain) was captured by sequencing in a study of CXCR3-negative and CXCR3-positive naive CD8 T cells. Looking at the study overall: The dataset comprises 110 million to 150 million TRB reads in total, with about 1.5 +/- 0.3 million reads per library.

The CDR3 consists of 12 residues. The germline gives CDR1 SGHRS, CDR2 YFSETQ. Naive cells were sorted as CD45RO-, CCR7+, CD27+ and CD95-. Libraries were UMI-labeled 5' RACE TRB cDNA. With the 5' RACE reads reprocessed, TCRdb shows one record per CDR3 protein and no DNA. The table lists 130,000 or so distinct CDR3 sequences. The genes are TRBV5-1 and TRBJ2-7; TCRdb picks TRBD1, but there is no DNA to check that call. Sample: naive CXCR3- CD8+ T cells from blood. Regarding subset: CD45RO-CCR7+CD27+CD95- naive CD8+ T cells lacking CXCR3 (TNR3-). This clonotype was sampled from a human donor in good health. Some clones in this sample may be carry-over from other donors' samples. The CDR3 region is CASSWTGGEQYF.